The entry below gives a single TCR beta chain sequence along with its context. This entry is derived from a study of blood T cell repertoires in COVID-19. Authors' processing steps: Reference gene primer amplification gave nucleated cell count estimates. Profiling relied on immunoSEQ multiplex PCR, and the TCRdb table lists in-frame clones only, not all of them. V and J calls and clone size are as listed in that table; D and trimming were resolved from the DNA. The data show some 150,000 clones, almost 80% seen once. Which cohort a participant joined came from the clinical history participants gave. In Cohort 3, a recovered donor had either two negative PCRs, clearance, or symptom resolution. The CDR3 is made up of 13 amino acids. Germline CDR1 is SGHAT and CDR2 is FQDESV (reference sequence). V gave up 2 bases and J gave up 10 bases; unmatched junction bases: 5.

Sequenced: PBMCs or T cells enriched from blood (not recorded which). This chain joins TRBV11-1 and TRBJ1-2, with TRBD1 matching 9 bases. The clonotype comes from a woman in her forties or fifties who had recovered from COVID-19. CDR3 sequence: CASSLSWDRDYTF. The CDR3 DNA sequence: TGTGCCAGCAGCTTATCTTGGGACAGGGACTACACCTTC. Filled out from reference TRBV11-1 and TRBJ1-2, the complete variable domain reads EAEVAQSPRYKITEKSQAVAFWCDPISGHATLYWYRQILGQGPELLVQFQDESVVDDSQLPKDRFSAERLKGVDSTLKIQPAELGDSAMYLCASSLSWDRDYTFGSGTRLTVV.